One sample yielded the 5 T cell receptor beta chains listed below, sequenced in a study of blood T cells in healthy people across ages. Primed by a sample-barcoded 5' primer and a J-beta primer mix, a second PCR proceeded for about 6 to 11 cycles. Each CDR3 protein is one row after TCRdb ran MiXCR on the 5' RACE reads. The data hold roughly 1.4 million distinct CDR3 sequences, with 59% observed a single time. The specimen was blood. The receptor set was obtained from a man aged 18 to 29 in good health.

The gene calls are TRBV18 and TRBJ2-7, with D unclear. The V gene's germline CDR1 is KGHSH and CDR2 LQKENI. The CDR3 loop spans 12 amino acids. V was cut by 6 bases and J by 6 bases, with 12 bases left in between. CDR3 amino acids: CASSLFPGEQYF. CDR3 bases: TGTGCCAGCTCCCTTTTTCCGGGCGAGCAGTACTTC.

The rearrangement joins TRBV12-3 or TRBV12-4 to TRBJ2-3; TRBD1 is a possible D gene (6 bases). Trimming took off 3 bases at V and 3 bases at J, with 10 bases between the two ends. The CDR3 consists of 14 residues. CDR3: CASSFTQGTDTQYF. The CDR3 region has the DNA TGTGCCAGCAGTTTTACTCAGGGGACAGATACGCAGTATTTT.

V gene TRBV28 combines with J gene TRBJ2-3; D assignment may be TRBD1 or TRBD2 (5 bases each). Per germline, CDR1 MDHEN and CDR2 SYDVKM. Trimming stripped 5 bases from V and 7 bases from J, with 10 bases between. This CDR3 is built from 12 residues. CDR3 nucleotides: TGTGCCAGCAGTATTCGGGGCTATACGCAGTATTTT. It yields the protein CASSIRGYTQYF.

The chain couples TRBV6-2 or TRBV6-3 to TRBJ1-4, with TRBD1 identical over 7 bases. V dropped 7 bases and J dropped 5; count of bases not matched to a gene: 10. The CDR3 has 15 residues. Germline V CDR1 and CDR2: MNHEY, SVGEGT. This CDR3 reads CASKTRTGTNEKLFF. CDR3 nucleotide sequence: TGTGCCAGCAAAACTCGGACAGGAACGAATGAAAAACTGTTTTTT.

The rearrangement joins TRBV5-1 to TRBJ1-2, with D uncertain. Between the trimmed V and J ends, which lost 0 bases and 2 bases, there was a span of 11 bases. Per the germline V gene, CDR1 is SGHRS and CDR2 is YFSETQ. This CDR3 is 15 amino acids long. CDR3 in amino acids: CASSLEGGRNYGYTF. The CDR3 bases are TGCGCCAGCAGCTTGGAAGGCGGCAGAAACTATGGCTACACCTTC.